Sequencing of this T cell receptor beta chain was carried out in a study of cytomegalovirus exposure and HLA in healthy donors. Study-wide context: The approximately 120 validation repertoires were reported in a later analysis to have been generated on the same platform as the 666 first-cohort repertoires.

A roughly 120-subject validation cohort, separate from the approximately 670-subject first cohort, supplied the donors. General study points: It was confirmed in vitro that a few of the CMV-associated chains were specific for CMV antigens. Usually a TCR sequence was rare, but some public TCRs were found in many donors.

The CDR3 is 16 residues long. V lost 0 bases, J lost 4 bases, and 15 bases lay in between. CDR1 and CDR2 from the germline V gene are LGHNA and YSLEER. Worth noting for this clone: What it binds is unknown.

The repertoire was sequenced with immunoSEQ multiplex PCR; TCRdb's copy has only in-frame clones and lacks some. In the table there are some 140,000 clones, roughly 84% of which are singletons. This receptor was taken from a human donor in good health. The chain combines TRBV4-3 with TRBJ1-2; D might be TRBD1 (5 bases). Source material: PBMCs. In DNA, the CDR3 is TGCGCCAGCAGCCAAGATTATAGGCAGGGTATCTATGGCTACACCTTC. It yields the protein CASSQDYRQGIYGYTF.